These 6 T cell receptor beta chains were all obtained from the same sample, sequenced in a study of technical replicates of blood from several donors (dated by TCRdb to the late 2010s). The method behind the library was the immunoSEQ multiplex PCR assay. TCRdb limited this immuneACCESS table to in-frame rearrangements with V and J called. A share of clones is missing; checked studies link under half to unresolved V genes, and the rest is unexplained. The sample profile shows 59,000 or so clones; about 94% of them were found once. Of the sample, 4.2% falls within the top ten clones. Specimen: PBMCs. These receptors all stem from a human donor in good health. Some clones in this sample may be carry-over from other donors' samples.

The chain combines TRBV10-3 with TRBJ1-3, with 7 bases that match TRBD1. V lost 3 bases, J lost 0 bases, and 5 bases stayed unmatched. CDR3 length equals 16 residues. Germline CDR1 and CDR2: ENHRY and SYGVKD. The CDR3 DNA follows: TGTGCCATCAGTGACCGGGACAGAGCCTCTGGAAACACCATATATTTT. Translating it yields CAISDRDRASGNTIYF.

V is TRBV7-8 and J is TRBJ1-4; a possible D gene is TRBD1 (5 bases). The V end was cut by 0 bases, the J end by 2 bases, with 10 bases between. The length of the CDR3 is 16 residues. The germline CDR1 and CDR2 sequences are SGHVS and FQNEAQ. In DNA form, the CDR3 reads TGTGCCAGCAGCTTAGCACCAGGGAGGACTAATGAAAAACTGTTTTTT. The encoded protein is CASSLAPGRTNEKLFF. Supplemented by reference TRBV7-8 and TRBJ1-4, the full variable domain reads GAGVSQSPRYKVAKRGQDVALRCDPISGHVSLFWYQQALGQGPEFLTYFQNEAQLDKSGLPSDRFFAERPEGSVSTLKIQRTQQEDSAVYLCASSLAPGRTNEKLFFGSGTQLSVL.

This chain links TRBV27 with TRBJ1-2; no clear D. The V and J ends lost 4 bases and 4 bases respectively, with 22 bases between them. This CDR3 comprises 17 residues. Germline values: CDR1 MNHEY, CDR2 SMNVEV (reference sequence). This chain's CDR3 is CASSSHAGPRGFYGYTF. CDR3 sequence (DNA): TGTGCCAGCAGTTCGCACGCCGGGCCACGGGGTTTCTATGGCTACACCTTC.

The chain carries TRBV9 and TRBJ2-7; perhaps TRBD2 as D (5 bases). This CDR3 is 14 amino acids long. V was trimmed by 1 base and J by 5 bases, leaving 13 bases between them. Germline V gives CDR1 SGDLS, CDR2 YYNGEE. CDR3 residues: CASSVTGTDDEQYF. CDR3 in DNA: TGTGCCAGCAGCGTAACGGGAACTGACGACGAGCAGTACTTC.

The CDR3 DNA follows: TGTGCCAGCAGCCGTCCGGGACTTACCTACGAGCAGTACTTC. Its translation: CASSRPGLTYEQYF. The chain uses TRBV7-2 and TRBJ2-7; tentative D call: TRBD2 (6 bases). The CDR3 runs to 14 residues. Looked up from germline, CDR1 is SGHTA and CDR2 is FQGNSA. The V and J ends lost 5 bases and 2 bases respectively, with 13 bases between them.

The V and J genes are TRBV9 and TRBJ1-1; D call uncertain. V was pared by 0 bases and J by 3 bases, with 12 bases between. The CDR3 totals 15 residues. Germline assignment: CDR1 SGDLS and CDR2 YYNGEE. CDR3 coding DNA: TGTGCCAGCAGCGTAGTGCGGGGAGGTTACACTGAAGCTTTCTTT. This sequence encodes CASSVVRGGYTEAFF.